The 2 T cell receptor beta chains given below trace back to one sample, sequenced in a study of T cell responses to AZD1222 COVID-19 vaccine. Profiled with immunoSEQ multiplex PCR; TCRdb holds only in-frame clones, not every one. Among about 73,000 clones, around three quarters were seen once, and the ten largest hold around 48%. The sample was peripheral blood, taken 28 days after the second AZD1222 dose. These receptor sequences come from an adult who received the AZD1222 COVID-19 vaccine.

V gene TRBV3-1 (or the pseudogene TRBV3-2) combines with J gene TRBJ1-3; possibly TRBD1 for D (6 bases). Germline CDR1 LGHDT, CDR2 YNNKEL (reference sequence). V gave up 5 bases and J gave up 1 base, with 9 bases separating them. The CDR3 has 14 amino acids. CDR3 sequence (DNA): TGTGCCAGCAGCTACACAGGGTCTGGAAACACCATATATTTT. As protein: CASSYTGSGNTIYF.

This chain uses TRBV5-1 with TRBJ2-3; D assignment may be TRBD1 or TRBD2 (6 bases each). V was clipped by 1 base and J by 3 bases, with 12 bases between them. CDR1 is SGHRS and CDR2 is YFSETQ in the germline V gene. The CDR3 totals 15 residues. In DNA, the CDR3 is TGCGCCAGCAGCTTGTCCCGGGGGCGTACAGATACGCAGTATTTT. It codes for CASSLSRGRTDTQYF.